A selection of T cell receptor beta chains follows, all from one sample in a study of T cell repertoires in cytomegalovirus infection. The antigens of these receptors remain unknown. A single record per CDR3 protein comes from TCRdb applying MiXCR to the reads. This sample has 830,000 or so distinct CDR3 sequences, with approximately 29% found just once. The sequencing here drew on cultured CD8+ T cells from PBMCs, taken from culture after CMV antigen stimulation. These receptors were collected from a human donor in good health (CMV status not recorded). Some clones in this sample may be carry-over from other donors' samples. Both conserved end residues are part of each CDR3. A D gene is named only where the DNA matches it firmly. Part of the rows lack a size; the others show once, few, many or a class for expanded clones.

clone_size	v_call	j_call	d_call	cdr3_nt	cdr3_aa
.	TRBV10-3	TRBJ2-1	.	TGTGCCATCAGTGACGGGTCCATGGATGAGCAGTTCTTC	CAISDGSMDEQFF
.	TRBV7-3	TRBJ1-2	.	TGTGCCAGCGGCAACGGTTATGGCTACACCTTC	CASGNGYGYTF
few	TRBV27	TRBJ1-2	.	TGTGCCAGCAGCCATGGGGGGGCGTCGGGCAACTATGGCTACACCTTC	CASSHGGASGNYGYTF
.	TRBV19	TRBJ1-5	.	TGTGCCAGTAGCAGCAGGTGGCCCGCTGGGCAGCCCCAGCATTTT	CASSSRWPAGQPQHF
.	TRBV28	TRBJ2-2	.	TGTGCCAGCAGTTTACGCAGGGGGGACACCGGGGAGCTGTTTTTT	CASSLRRGDTGELFF
.	TRBV9	TRBJ2-3	.	TGTGCCAGCAGCCGGGACACTTCCACAGATACGCAGTATTTT	CASSRDTSTDTQYF
once	TRBV11-2	TRBJ2-1	TRBD2	TGTGCCAGCAGCCAACTCGGGGGGGCCAATCATGAGCAGTTCTTC	CASSQLGGANHEQFF
few	TRBV15	TRBJ1-5	.	TGTGCCACCAGCAGAGAAAGCAGCAATCAGCCCCAGCATTTT	CATSRESSNQPQHF
many	TRBV4-1	TRBJ1-5	TRBD1	TGTGCCAGCAGCTTAAGACAGGGTAGCAATCAGCCCCAGCATTTT	CASSLRQGSNQPQHF
.	TRBV7-9	TRBJ2-2	.	TGTGCCAGCAGCTTGGGGTTTGACATCGGGGAGCTGTTTTTT	CASSLGFDIGELFF
.	TRBV2	TRBJ1-2	.	TGTGCCAGCAGTGGTGACTATGGCTACACCTTC	CASSGDYGYTF
.	TRBV7-9	TRBJ1-4	.	TGTGCCAGCAGTTGGGGGGGCCATGAAAAACTGTTTTTT	CASSWGGHEKLFF
few	TRBV6-1	TRBJ1-5	.	TGTGCCAGCAGTGAGGGACTTCCCGGACATCAGCCCCAGCATTTT	CASSEGLPGHQPQHF
.	TRBV27	TRBJ1-1	.	TGTGCCAGCAGTGTCATCCCGGGACGGACTGAAGCTTTCTTT	CASSVIPGRTEAFF
.	TRBV6-1	TRBJ1-1	TRBD1	TGTGCCAGCAGCTCCGGACAGGCACATGAGGCTTTCTTT	CASSSGQAHEAFF
.	TRBV7-2	TRBJ2-7	TRBD2	TGTGCCAGCAGCTTAGGAGGGGACTACTACGAGCAGTACTTC	CASSLGGDYYEQYF
many	TRBV7-6	TRBJ1-4	.	TGTGCCAGCAGCTACTCCCAGGGGTGGAAACTGTTTTTT	CASSYSQGWKLFF
.	TRBV27	TRBJ2-2	.	TGTGCCAGCAGTTTATCTCCAGGGATCGGGGAGCTGTTTTTT	CASSLSPGIGELFF
.	TRBV15	TRBJ2-2	TRBD1	TGTGCCACCAGCAGAGCCGGGACAGGGAACACCGGGGAGCTGTTTTTT	CATSRAGTGNTGELFF
.	TRBV5-4	TRBJ1-1	.	TGTGCCTGGGGGCAGGGAGGAACTGAAGCTTTCTTT	CAWGQGGTEAFF
few	TRBV12-3/TRBV12-4	TRBJ1-2	.	TGTGCCAGCAGGGGGGCCGATGGCTACACCTTC	CASRGADGYTF
many	TRBV7-2	TRBJ2-2	.	TGTGCCAGCAGCTTAGGTCCTGGGTCGAGGCGGGACACCGGGGAGCTGTTTTTT	CASSLGPGSRRDTGELFF
.	TRBV20-1	TRBJ2-7	.	TGCAGTGCTAGGGAAGCAACCCTCTACGAGCAGTACTTC	CSAREATLYEQYF
.	TRBV11-2	TRBJ2-6	.	TGTGCCAGCAGCCGTCAATACTCTGGGGCCGACGTCCTGACTTTC	CASSRQYSGADVLTF
few	TRBV6-2/TRBV6-3	TRBJ1-1	.	TGTGCCAGCGATTCAGGGCCCTTCCCTGAAGCTTTCTTT	CASDSGPFPEAFF
many	TRBV27	TRBJ1-1	.	TGTGCCAGCAGATCTTACACTGAAGCTTTCTTT	CASRSYTEAFF
.	TRBV10-3	TRBJ2-1	.	TGTGCCGCAGACGTCCGGAGGGACAACAAGTACAATAAGCAGTTCTTC	CAADVRRDNKYNKQFF
.	TRBV27	TRBJ2-3	.	TGTGCCAGCAGTTTAATCCAGGACTCCTCCACAGATACGCAGTATTTT	CASSLIQDSSTDTQYF
.	TRBV19	TRBJ2-1	TRBD1	TGTGCCAGTAGTATAAGGGACAGGGGGATGGATGAGCAGTTCTTC	CASSIRDRGMDEQFF
.	TRBV4-1	TRBJ2-1	TRBD2	TGCGCCAGCAGCCAAGTTGGCGGGAGCTCCTACAATGAGCAGTTCTTC	CASSQVGGSSYNEQFF
.	TRBV19	TRBJ1-5	.	TGTGCCAGTAGTCCACGAGGGAGGGTCTGGAATCAGCCCCAGCATTTT	CASSPRGRVWNQPQHF
many	TRBV19	TRBJ2-3	.	TGTGCCAGTAGTTTGAGGGCGGGGCCCACAGATACGCAGTATTTT	CASSLRAGPTDTQYF
few	TRBV5-6	TRBJ2-7	TRBD2	TGTGCCAGCAGTTTGCCGGGACTAGAAGGCTACGAGCAGTACTTC	CASSLPGLEGYEQYF
.	TRBV27	TRBJ2-1	TRBD2	TGTGCCAGCAGTTCACTCCTTAGCGGGGGTTCCTACAATGAGCAGTTCTTC	CASSSLLSGGSYNEQFF
many	TRBV7-6	TRBJ2-1	.	TGTGCCAGCAGTGGTAGAGGAGCTGCGAGCCCAGGGAATGAGCAGTTCTTC	CASSGRGAASPGNEQFF
many	TRBV7-8	TRBJ2-3	.	TGTGCCAGCAGCATAAAGACTAGACGGGTCGGGCGGACCACAGATACGCAGTATTTT	CASSIKTRRVGRTTDTQYF
.	TRBV24-1	TRBJ1-5	.	TGTGCCACCAGTGCCCGGGGAAGCAATCAGCCCCAGCATTTT	CATSARGSNQPQHF
few	TRBV20-1	TRBJ2-1	TRBD1	TGCAGTGCTAGAGATAAAGGGGACAGGGGACGGTACAATGAGCAGTTCTTC	CSARDKGDRGRYNEQFF
few	TRBV7-8	TRBJ2-5	.	TGTGCCAGCAGCTCGCCGCCTTTTAGAGGTCCCGAGACCCAGTACTTC	CASSSPPFRGPETQYF
.	TRBV10-3	TRBJ2-2	.	TGTGCCATAAGGGATAGCACCGGGGAGCTGTTTTTT	CAIRDSTGELFF
few	TRBV7-9	TRBJ1-5	.	TGTGCCAGCAGCTTAGAAGGGATGGATCAGCCCCAGCATTTT	CASSLEGMDQPQHF
many	TRBV7-2	TRBJ1-6	TRBD1	TGTGCCATCCAGACAGGGTCCTCACCCCTCCACTTT	CAIQTGSSPLHF
few	TRBV12-3/TRBV12-4	TRBJ1-1	.	TGTGCCAGCAGGTCCGGGATCGGGATGAACACTGAAGCTTTCTTT	CASRSGIGMNTEAFF
.	TRBV3-1	TRBJ2-2	.	TGTGCCAGCAGCCAAGCCAGGTATAACACCGGGGAGCTGTTTTTT	CASSQARYNTGELFF
.	TRBV5-5	TRBJ2-1	.	TGTGCCAGCAGCTTGAGGCAGCAAACCTACAATGAGCAGTTCTTC	CASSLRQQTYNEQFF
few	TRBV10-3	TRBJ2-1	.	TGTGCCATCAGTGAGTCGGCCCGGAGCTCCTACAATGAGCAGTTCTTC	CAISESARSSYNEQFF
.	TRBV7-9	TRBJ2-5	TRBD2	TGTGCCAGCAGCTTCGGTAGCGGGGGGAATGGAGAGACCCAGTACTTC	CASSFGSGGNGETQYF
.	TRBV7-9	TRBJ1-2	.	TGTGCCAGCACCAAGGGGGGCAGGGTTGTTGGCGGCTACACCTTC	CASTKGGRVVGGYTF
.	TRBV5-1	TRBJ1-1	.	TGCGCCAGCAGAGGCTCCGGACGGATGAACACTGAAGCTTTCTTT	CASRGSGRMNTEAFF
few	TRBV4-1	TRBJ2-2	TRBD2	TGCGCCAGCAGCCAAGCGATGACGGGGGGGCCCGGGGAGCTGTTTTTT	CASSQAMTGGPGELFF
few	TRBV7-6	TRBJ2-7	TRBD2	TGTGCCAGCAGCTCCTACCATTCGACTAGCGGTTTGGGCGAGCAGTACTTC	CASSSYHSTSGLGEQYF
.	TRBV6-2/TRBV6-3	TRBJ1-5	.	TGTGCCAGCAGCCTCGGGGCCGCCGATCAGCCCCAGCATTTT	CASSLGAADQPQHF
.	TRBV19	TRBJ1-5	.	TGTGCCAGTAGTATTAATTCAGGGAATCAGCCCCAGCATTTT	CASSINSGNQPQHF
few	TRBV5-5	TRBJ1-6	TRBD1	TGTGCCAGCAGCGCGACCTGGGACAGGCCGTGGCAACCCCTCCACTTT	CASSATWDRPWQPLHF
few	TRBV12-5	TRBJ2-1	TRBD2	TGTGCTAGTGGTTGGACCCTAAGCGGGGGACCCTACAATGAGCAGTTCTTC	CASGWTLSGGPYNEQFF
.	TRBV28	TRBJ2-5	.	TGTGCCAGCAGTGGCGACCCGGGACATTTAGTGGAAGAGACCCAGTACTTC	CASSGDPGHLVEETQYF
few	TRBV4-3	TRBJ1-3	.	TGCGCCAGCAGCCAAGATACATTAACCTCTGGAAACACCATATATTTT	CASSQDTLTSGNTIYF
few	TRBV27	TRBJ2-1	.	TGTGCCAGCTTTTCTACTGCGGGCTCCTACAATGAGCAGTTCTTC	CASFSTAGSYNEQFF
few	TRBV4-2	TRBJ2-5	TRBD2	TGTGCCAGCAGCAGGGGACTAGCGGGGGGGCCGTATGAGACCCAGTACTTC	CASSRGLAGGPYETQYF